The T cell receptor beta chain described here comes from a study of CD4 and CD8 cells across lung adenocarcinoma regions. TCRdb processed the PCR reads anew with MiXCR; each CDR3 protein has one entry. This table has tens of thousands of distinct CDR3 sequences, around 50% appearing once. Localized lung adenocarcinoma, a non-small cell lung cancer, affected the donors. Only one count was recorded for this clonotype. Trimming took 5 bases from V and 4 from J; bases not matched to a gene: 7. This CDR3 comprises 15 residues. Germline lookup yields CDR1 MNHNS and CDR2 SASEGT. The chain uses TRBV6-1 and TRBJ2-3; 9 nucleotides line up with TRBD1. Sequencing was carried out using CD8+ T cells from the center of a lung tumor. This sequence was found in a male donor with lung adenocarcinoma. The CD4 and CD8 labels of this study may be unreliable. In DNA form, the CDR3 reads TGTGCCAGCAGTATTCAGGGACAGGGCGCAGATACGCAGTATTTT. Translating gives CASSIQGQGADTQYF.